The T cell receptor beta chain described here comes from a study of T cells in Graves' hyperthyroidism and ophthalmopathy (dated by TCRdb to between 2019 and 2020). For the study in its entirety: Peripheral blood samples were taken at initial diagnosis, before any treatment was given. Whether ophthalmopathy could be predicted prospectively was tested in an independent validation cohort made up of 18 to 20 hyperthyroidism patients plus 17 patients who later progressed to ophthalmopathy. A discovery cohort of around 100 patients, 43 with Graves' ophthalmopathy and fewer than 65 with stable Graves' hyperthyroidism, was used to find distinguishing TCR V-J signatures. Following sampling, methimazole starting at 30 mg daily was given to hyperthyroidism patients, and high-dose intravenous methylprednisolone was given to ophthalmopathy patients. The 100 discovery patients were divided at random into training and test sets in a 7:3 ratio. Thyroid tissue and blood T-cell repertoires from six Graves' hyperthyroidism patients were also compared in the study. According to the paper, TCR Vbeta CDR3 sequencing was carried out on approximately 140 peripheral blood samples, which came from approximately 43 ophthalmopathy, 75 or so hyperthyroidism and roughly 17 progressor patients.

TCR beta CDR3 regions were amplified from RNA transcripts. The TCR CDR3 was subjected to a first round of RT-PCR using the HTBI primer set and the Qiagen OneStep RT-PCR kit. A second multiplex PCR round built the libraries, followed by size selection and purification. Sequencing of the libraries was done on an Illumina HiSeq2000 using paired-end 100 bp reads. Per the original workflow: Raw data were processed with SOAPnuke, discarding reads with adapters, uncalled bases, mean Phred below 15, or no exact constant-primer or identifier match. COPE v1.2.5 was used to merge high-quality paired reads, and clonotypes were defined as unique nucleotide sequences. MiTCR v1.1 was used to align clonotypes to the IMGT TRBV, TRBD and TRBJ reference segments. Analysis was restricted to V-J combinations with a frequency above 0.0001, which covered roughly 99% of repertoires. A TCS score was defined as the ratio between F50 (clonal expansion) and ExV (chaos), using BLOSUM62-based TCRdist between CDR3 peptides within each V-J. Welch's t-statistics and random forest reduced roughly 500 V-J features to 13, which were used in a naive Bayes classifier (R e1071). The similarity between thyroid and blood repertoires was quantified using the Morisita-Horn index. TCRdb trimmed public reads at Q25 via fastp, called clones via MiXCR and kept in-frame beta chains. For every CDR3 protein sequence, its rows merge into one entry that carries the most common genes and DNA. The V and J calls reflect TCRdb's pipeline rather than the authors' work. A total of hundreds of thousands of distinct CDR3 sequences appear in this sample, about two fifths of them only once. The ten largest clones add up to 8.9% of the sample.

This clonotype was seen only a few times. Its antigen has not been determined. The input lacks base qualities; no much larger clone sits a single base away. A patient counted as having stable Graves' hyperthyroidism if no progression to ophthalmopathy occurred over 18 months of follow-up. The hyperthyroidism patients were between 18 and 65 years old and newly diagnosed, with a disease duration of less than 2 months. Exclusion was applied to patients with uncontrolled infections, other autoimmune diseases, pregnancy or lactation. Clinical symptoms, serum thyroxine and TRAb, thyroid ultrasound, and orbital computed tomography formed the basis for the diagnoses. Ficoll-Paque density gradient centrifugation was used to isolate PBMCs from about 9.4 ml of fresh peripheral blood. Trizol reagent was used to extract total RNA, and RNA quality was then checked on an Agilent 2100 Bioanalyzer. The full study reports these points: In validation, the model predicted progression to ophthalmopathy with around 71% sensitivity and around 72% specificity, a median of approximately 6.5 months before onset. Sample size was not statistically predetermined, and investigators were not blinded to group allocation. Most expanded thyroid clonotypes (frequency above 0.001) were also detected in blood, a finding suggesting that blood repertoires may reflect thyroid immune responses. In cross-validation, a model built on a 13 V-J signature told ophthalmopathy apart from stable hyperthyroidism with under 90% sensitivity and about 81% specificity, and in testing the same model reached 80%/75%.

For CDR1 and CDR2, the germline V gene lists SGHVS and FQNEAQ. The CDR3 numbers 15 residues from cysteine through phenylalanine. The retained sequence is limited to the CDR3, 45 bases, with the frame set at the first base. The junction carries 16 bases between V and J, which are trimmed by 4 bases and 4 bases respectively. The chain employs TRBV7-8 and TRBJ2-5; TRBD2 is a possible D gene, resting on 6 matching bases. The TCR sequence derives from a young man with Graves' hyperthyroidism. Sequenced input: blood. Read as DNA, the sequence is TGTGCCAGCAGCTCAAGCGGGCTTGCTCCAGAGACCCAGTACTTC. Protein translation: CASSSSGLAPETQYF.